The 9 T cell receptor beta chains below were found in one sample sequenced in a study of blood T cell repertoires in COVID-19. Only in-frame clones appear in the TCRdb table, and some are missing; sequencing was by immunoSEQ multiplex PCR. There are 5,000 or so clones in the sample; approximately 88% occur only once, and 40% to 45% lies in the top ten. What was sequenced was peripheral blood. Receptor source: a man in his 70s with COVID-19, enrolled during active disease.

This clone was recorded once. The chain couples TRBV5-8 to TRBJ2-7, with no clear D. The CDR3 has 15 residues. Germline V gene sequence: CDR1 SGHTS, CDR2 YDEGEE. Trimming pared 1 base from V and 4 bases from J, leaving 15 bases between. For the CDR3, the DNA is TGTGCCAGCAGCTTGTTTGAACTTACTCCTTACGAGCAGTACTTC. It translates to CASSLFELTPYEQYF.

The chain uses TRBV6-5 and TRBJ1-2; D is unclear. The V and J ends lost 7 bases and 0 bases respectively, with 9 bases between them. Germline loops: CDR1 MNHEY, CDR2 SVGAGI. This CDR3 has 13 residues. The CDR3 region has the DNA TGTGCCAGCAAAACCGGGACTAACTATGGCTACACCTTC. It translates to CASKTGTNYGYTF.

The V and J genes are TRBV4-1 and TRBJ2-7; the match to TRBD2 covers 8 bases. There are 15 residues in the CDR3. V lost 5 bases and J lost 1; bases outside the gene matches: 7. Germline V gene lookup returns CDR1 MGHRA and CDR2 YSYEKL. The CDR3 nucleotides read TGCGCCAGCAGCGGACTCGGGGGGGGATCCTACGAGCAGTACTTC. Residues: CASSGLGGGSYEQYF.

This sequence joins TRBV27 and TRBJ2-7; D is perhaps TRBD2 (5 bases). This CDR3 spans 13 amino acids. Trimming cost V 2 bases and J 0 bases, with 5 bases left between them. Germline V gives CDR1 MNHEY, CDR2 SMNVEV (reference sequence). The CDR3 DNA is TGTGCCAGCAGTTTAAGCGGCTCCTACGAGCAGTACTTC. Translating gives CASSLSGSYEQYF.

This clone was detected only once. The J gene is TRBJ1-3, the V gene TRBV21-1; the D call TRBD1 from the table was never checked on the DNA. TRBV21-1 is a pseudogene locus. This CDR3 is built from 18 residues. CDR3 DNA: TGTGCCAGCACAGGGGGTAAACAGGGCGTCGAGACTGGAAACACCATATATTTT. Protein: CASTGGKQGVETGNTIYF.

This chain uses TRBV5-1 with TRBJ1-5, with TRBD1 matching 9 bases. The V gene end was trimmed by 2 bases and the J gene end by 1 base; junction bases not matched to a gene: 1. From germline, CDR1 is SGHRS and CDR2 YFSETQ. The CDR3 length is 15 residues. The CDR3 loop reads CASSLGTGSNQPQHF. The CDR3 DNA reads TGCGCCAGCAGCTTAGGGACAGGGAGCAATCAGCCCCAGCATTTT.

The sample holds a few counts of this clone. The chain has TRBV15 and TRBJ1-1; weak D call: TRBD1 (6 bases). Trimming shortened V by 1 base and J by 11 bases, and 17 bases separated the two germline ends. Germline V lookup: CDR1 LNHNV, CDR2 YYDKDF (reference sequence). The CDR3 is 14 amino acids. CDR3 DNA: TGTGCCACCAGCAGAGGGTTGGAAACAGGGAAGGCTTTCTTT. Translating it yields CATSRGLETGKAFF.

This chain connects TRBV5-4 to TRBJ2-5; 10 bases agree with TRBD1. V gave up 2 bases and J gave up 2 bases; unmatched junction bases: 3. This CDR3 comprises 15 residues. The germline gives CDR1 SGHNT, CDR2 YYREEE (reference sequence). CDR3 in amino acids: CASSFDRGPQETQYF. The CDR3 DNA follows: TGTGCCAGCAGCTTCGACAGGGGGCCACAAGAGACCCAGTACTTC.

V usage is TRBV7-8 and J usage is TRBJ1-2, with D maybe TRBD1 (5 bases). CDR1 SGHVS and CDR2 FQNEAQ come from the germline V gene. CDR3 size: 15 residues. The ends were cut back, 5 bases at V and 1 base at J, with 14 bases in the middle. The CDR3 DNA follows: TGTGCCAGCAGCCCCCGACAGCCACATAACTATGGCTACACCTTC. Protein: CASSPRQPHNYGYTF. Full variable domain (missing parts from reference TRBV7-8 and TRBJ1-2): GAGVSQSPRYKVAKRGQDVALRCDPISGHVSLFWYQQALGQGPEFLTYFQNEAQLDKSGLPSDRFFAERPEGSVSTLKIQRTQQEDSAVYLCASSPRQPHNYGYTFGSGTRLTVV.